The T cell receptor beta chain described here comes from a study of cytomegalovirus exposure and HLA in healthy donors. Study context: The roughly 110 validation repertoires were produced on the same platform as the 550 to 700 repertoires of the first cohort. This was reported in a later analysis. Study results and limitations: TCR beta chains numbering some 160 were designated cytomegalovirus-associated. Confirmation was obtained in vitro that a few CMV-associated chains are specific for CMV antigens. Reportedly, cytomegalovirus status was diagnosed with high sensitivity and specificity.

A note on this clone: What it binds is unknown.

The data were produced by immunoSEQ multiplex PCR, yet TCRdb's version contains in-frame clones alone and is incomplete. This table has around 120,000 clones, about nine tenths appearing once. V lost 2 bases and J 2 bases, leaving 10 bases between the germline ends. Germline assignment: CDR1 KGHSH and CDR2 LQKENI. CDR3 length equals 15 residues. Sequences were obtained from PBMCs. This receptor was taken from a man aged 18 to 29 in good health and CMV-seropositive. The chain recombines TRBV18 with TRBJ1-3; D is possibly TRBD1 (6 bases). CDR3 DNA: TGTGCCAGCTCACCAACAGGGACGCCTGGAAACACCATATATTTT. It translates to CASSPTGTPGNTIYF.